This paragraph reports one T cell receptor (beta chain). The target antigen is unknown. A deep-level run was used for the assay. This table comes from immunoSEQ multiplex PCR, and its TCRdb copy is limited to in-frame clones, with some not included. The table has roughly 2,300,000 clones, approximately 90% seen once. The sample comes from a study of shared clonotypes between healthy human individuals. The CDR3 sequence is 16 residues long. The ends lost 2 bases at V and 5 bases at J; junction bases unmatched: 6. Germline assignment: CDR1 SGHRS and CDR2 YFSETQ. Study outcomes and limitations: The study found about 5% of naive CD4 clonotypes shared across several donors. For sorted subsets, rarefaction showed incomplete sequencing despite large depth.

Sequencing was carried out using naive CD4+ T cells from PBMCs. Subset reported: CD45RA+ positively selected. The chain has TRBV5-1 and TRBJ2-5; 13 bases are a match to TRBD2. The TCR comes from a man between 18 and 29 years old in good health. Some clones in this sample may be carry-over from other donors' samples. The CDR3 sequence is CASSFGLAGATETQYF. The CDR3 region has the DNA TGCGCCAGCAGCTTTGGACTAGCGGGAGCGACGGAGACCCAGTACTTC.